This T cell receptor (beta chain) comes out of a study of post-analysis software for immune sequencing data. Looking at the study overall: The patients showed relapsing-remitting, secondary progressive and progressive-relapsing multiple sclerosis courses. Overall study findings and caveats: Strong same-batch co-clustering of samples appeared with F measure clustering. Normalized Chao1 diversity was significantly reduced in patients versus controls. Patients had higher frequencies than controls of about five TRBV segments, including TRBV5-6, TRBV5-1 and TRBV20-1.

TCR beta cDNA libraries included unique molecular identifiers. Yield was 500,000 to 600,000 cDNA molecules from approximately 0.91 to 9.4 million T cells. Using its own MiXCR run on the PCR reads, TCRdb lists one record per CDR3 protein. The sample contains 700,000 to 900,000 distinct CDR3 sequences, approximately 44% of which appear only once. The germline CDR1 and CDR2 sequences are SGHRS and YFSETQ. V was pared by 4 bases and J by 0 bases, with 14 bases between. The CDR3 is 16 residues long. This clonotype was detected a few times. What it recognizes is unknown. The sample was blood. The chain uses TRBV5-1 and TRBJ2-4, with TRBD2 as a possible D gene (6 bases). The clonotype comes from a girl aged 10 to 17 with multiple sclerosis. CDR3 sequence (DNA): TGCGCCAGCAGCGGCGGGACGACGCTAGCCAAAAACATTCAGTACTTC. This sequence encodes CASSGGTTLAKNIQYF.